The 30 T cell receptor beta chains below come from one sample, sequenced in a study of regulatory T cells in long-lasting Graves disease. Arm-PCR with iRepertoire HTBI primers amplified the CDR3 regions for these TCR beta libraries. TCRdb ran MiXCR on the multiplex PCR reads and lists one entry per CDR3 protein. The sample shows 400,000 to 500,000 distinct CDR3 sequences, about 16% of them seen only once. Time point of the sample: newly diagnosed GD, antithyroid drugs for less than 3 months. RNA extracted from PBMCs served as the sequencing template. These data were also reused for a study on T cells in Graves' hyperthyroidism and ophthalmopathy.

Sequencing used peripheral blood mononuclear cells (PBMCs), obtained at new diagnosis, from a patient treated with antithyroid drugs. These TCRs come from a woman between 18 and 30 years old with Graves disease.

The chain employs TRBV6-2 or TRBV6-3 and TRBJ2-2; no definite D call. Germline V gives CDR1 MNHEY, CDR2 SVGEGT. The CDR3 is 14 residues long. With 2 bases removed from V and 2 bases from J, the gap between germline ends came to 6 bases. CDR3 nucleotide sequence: TGTGCCAGCAGTTACCAGACTAACACCGGGGAGCTGTTTTTT. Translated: CASSYQTNTGELFF.

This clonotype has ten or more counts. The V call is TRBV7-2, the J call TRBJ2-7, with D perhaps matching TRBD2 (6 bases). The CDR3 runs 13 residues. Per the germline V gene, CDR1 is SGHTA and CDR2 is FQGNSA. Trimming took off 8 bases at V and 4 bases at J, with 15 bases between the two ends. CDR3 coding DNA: TGTGCCAGCTGCCTGGAGGGGAAATACGAGCAGTACTTC. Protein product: CASCLEGKYEQYF. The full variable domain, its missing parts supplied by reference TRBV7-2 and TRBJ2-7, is GAGVSQSPSNKVTEKGKDVELRCDPISGHTALYWYRQSLGQGLEFLIYFQGNSAPDKSGLPSDRFSAERTGGSVSTLTIQRTQQEDSAVYLCASCLEGKYEQYFGPGTRLTVT.

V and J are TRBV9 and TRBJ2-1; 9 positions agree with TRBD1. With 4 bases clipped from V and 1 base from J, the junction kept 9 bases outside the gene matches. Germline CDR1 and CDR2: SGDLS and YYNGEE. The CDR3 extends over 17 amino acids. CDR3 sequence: CASSHFEGQGSYNEQFF. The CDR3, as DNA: TGTGCCAGCAGCCATTTCGAGGGACAGGGATCCTACAATGAGCAGTTCTTC. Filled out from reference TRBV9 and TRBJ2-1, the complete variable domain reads DSGVTQTPKHLITATGQRVTLRCSPRSGDLSVYWYQQSLDQGLQFLIQYYNGEERAKGNILERFSAQQFPDLHSELNLSSLELGDSALYFCASSHFEGQGSYNEQFFGPGTRLTVL.

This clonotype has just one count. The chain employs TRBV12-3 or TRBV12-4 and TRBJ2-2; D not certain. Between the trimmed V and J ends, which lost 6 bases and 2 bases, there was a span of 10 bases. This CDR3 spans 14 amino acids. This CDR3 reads CASRLPRNTGELFF. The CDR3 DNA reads TGTGCCAGCAGACTCCCTAGAAACACCGGGGAGCTGTTTTTT.

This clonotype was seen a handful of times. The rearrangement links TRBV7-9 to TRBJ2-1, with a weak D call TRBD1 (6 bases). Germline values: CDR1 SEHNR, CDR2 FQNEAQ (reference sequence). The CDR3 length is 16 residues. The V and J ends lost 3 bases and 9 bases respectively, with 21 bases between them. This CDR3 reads CASSFKLRQDDGEQFF. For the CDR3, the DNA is TGTGCCAGCAGCTTCAAGCTAAGACAGGACGACGGTGAGCAGTTCTTC.

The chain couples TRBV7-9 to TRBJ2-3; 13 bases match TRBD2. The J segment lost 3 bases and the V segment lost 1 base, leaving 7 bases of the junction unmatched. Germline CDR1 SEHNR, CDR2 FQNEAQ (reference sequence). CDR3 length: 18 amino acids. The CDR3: CASSLGLAGGSLTDTQYF. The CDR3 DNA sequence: TGTGCCAGCAGCTTAGGACTAGCGGGAGGATCCCTGACAGATACGCAGTATTTT.

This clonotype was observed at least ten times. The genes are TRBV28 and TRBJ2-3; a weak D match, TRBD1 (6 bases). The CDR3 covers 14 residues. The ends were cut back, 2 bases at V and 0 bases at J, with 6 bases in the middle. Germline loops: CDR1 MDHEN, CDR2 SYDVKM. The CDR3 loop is CASSLGTSTDTQYF. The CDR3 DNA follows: TGTGCCAGCAGTTTAGGGACAAGCACAGATACGCAGTATTTT.

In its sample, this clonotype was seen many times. The CDR3 nucleotides read TGTGCCAGCAGCTTCGGTACCTACGGCGGATACGAGCAGTACTTC. As protein: CASSFGTYGGYEQYF. The gene calls are TRBV11-2 and TRBJ2-7; D uncertain. V lost 3 bases to trimming and J lost 4 bases, with 16 bases between them. The CDR3 loop spans 15 amino acids. Germline V CDR1 and CDR2: SGHAT, FQNNGV.

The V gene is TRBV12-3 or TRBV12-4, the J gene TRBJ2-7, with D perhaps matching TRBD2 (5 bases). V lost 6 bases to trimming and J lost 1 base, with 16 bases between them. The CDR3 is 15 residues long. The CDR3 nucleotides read TGTGCCAGCAGAGCCTTTGGTGCGGGTTCCTACGAGCAGTACTTC. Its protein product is CASRAFGAGSYEQYF.

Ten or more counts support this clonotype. Here the CDR3 reads CASTRGYTQYF. Here the CDR3 DNA reads TGTGCCAGCACGCGGGGTTATACGCAGTATTTT. This sequence joins TRBV28 and TRBJ2-3; TRBD2 might be the D (6 bases). The V gene's germline CDR1 is MDHEN and CDR2 SYDVKM. This CDR3 region has 11 residues. Trimming removed 7 bases from V and 7 bases from J, with 9 bases in between.

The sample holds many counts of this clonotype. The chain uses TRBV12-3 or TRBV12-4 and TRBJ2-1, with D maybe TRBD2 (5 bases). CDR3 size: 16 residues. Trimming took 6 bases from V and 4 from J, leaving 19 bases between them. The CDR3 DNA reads TGTGCCAGCAGGGGCGTTTGGGATGGGGAGTACAATGAGCAGTTCTTC. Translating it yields CASRGVWDGEYNEQFF.

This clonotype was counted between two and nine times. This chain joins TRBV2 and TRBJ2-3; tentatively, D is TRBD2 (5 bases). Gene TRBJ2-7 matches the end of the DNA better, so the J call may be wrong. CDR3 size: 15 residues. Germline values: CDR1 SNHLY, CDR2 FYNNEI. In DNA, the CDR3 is TGTGCCAGCAGTGAAGTCGGGATAAATGTCCACGAGCAGTACTTC. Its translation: CASSEVGINVHEQYF.

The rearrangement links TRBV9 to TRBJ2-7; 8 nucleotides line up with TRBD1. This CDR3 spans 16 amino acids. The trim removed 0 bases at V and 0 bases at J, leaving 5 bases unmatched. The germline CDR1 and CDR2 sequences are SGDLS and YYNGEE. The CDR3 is CASSVDDRGLSYEQYF. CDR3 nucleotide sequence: TGTGCCAGCAGCGTAGACGACAGGGGCCTCTCCTACGAGCAGTACTTC.

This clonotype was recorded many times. This chain's CDR3 is CAISEVEAVHEQYF. The CDR3 DNA sequence: TGTGCCATCAGTGAGGTGGAGGCCGTCCACGAGCAGTACTTC. This chain joins TRBV10-3 and TRBJ2-7; TRBD2 is a possible D gene (5 bases). The CDR3 is made up of 14 amino acids. V lost 2 bases and J 5 bases, leaving 13 bases between the germline ends. Looked up from germline, CDR1 is ENHRY and CDR2 is SYGVKD.

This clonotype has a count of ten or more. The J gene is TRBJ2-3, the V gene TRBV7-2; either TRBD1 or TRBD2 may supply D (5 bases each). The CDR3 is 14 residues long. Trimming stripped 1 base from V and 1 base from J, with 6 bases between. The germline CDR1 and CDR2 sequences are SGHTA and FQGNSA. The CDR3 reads CASSLVGRTDTQYF. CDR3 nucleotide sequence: TGTGCCAGCAGCTTAGTGGGACGCACAGATACGCAGTATTTT.

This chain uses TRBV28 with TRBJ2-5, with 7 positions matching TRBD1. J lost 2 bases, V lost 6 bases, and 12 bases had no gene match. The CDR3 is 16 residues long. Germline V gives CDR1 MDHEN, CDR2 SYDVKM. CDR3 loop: CASSQEWGQLQETQYF. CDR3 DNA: TGTGCCAGCAGCCAAGAATGGGGACAGCTGCAAGAGACCCAGTACTTC.

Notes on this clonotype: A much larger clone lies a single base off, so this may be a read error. The CDR3 spells CASSSEQGAYNEQFF. In DNA form, the CDR3 reads TGTGCCAGCAGCTCAGAACAGGGGGCCTACAATGAGCAGTTCTTC. V and J are TRBV7-3 and TRBJ2-1, with 8 bases fitting TRBD1. The CDR3 runs 15 residues. Germline-derived CDR1 and CDR2 are SGHTA and FQGTGA. After removal of 4 bases from V and 2 bases from J, the junction contained 4 bases not matched to a gene. The variable domain in full, with the rest retrieved from reference TRBV7-3 and TRBJ2-1, is GAGVSQTPSNKVTEKGKYVELRCDPISGHTALYWYRQSLGQGPEFLIYFQGTGAADDSGLPNDRFFAVRPEGSVSTLKIQRTERGDSAVYLCASSSEQGAYNEQFFGPGTRLTVL.

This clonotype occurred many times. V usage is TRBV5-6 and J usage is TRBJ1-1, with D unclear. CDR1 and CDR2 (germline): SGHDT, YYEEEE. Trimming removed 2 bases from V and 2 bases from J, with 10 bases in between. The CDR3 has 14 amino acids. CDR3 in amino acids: CASSFLHGNTEAFF. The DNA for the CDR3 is TGTGCCAGCAGCTTTCTACACGGTAACACTGAAGCTTTCTTT.

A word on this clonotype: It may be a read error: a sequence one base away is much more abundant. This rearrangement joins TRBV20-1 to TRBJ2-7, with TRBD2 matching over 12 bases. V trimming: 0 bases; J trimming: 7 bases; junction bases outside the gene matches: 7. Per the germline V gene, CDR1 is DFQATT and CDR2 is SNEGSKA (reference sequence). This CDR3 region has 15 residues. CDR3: CSARDSLAGGNEQYF. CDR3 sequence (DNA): TGCAGTGCTAGAGATTCACTAGCGGGAGGCAATGAGCAGTACTTC.

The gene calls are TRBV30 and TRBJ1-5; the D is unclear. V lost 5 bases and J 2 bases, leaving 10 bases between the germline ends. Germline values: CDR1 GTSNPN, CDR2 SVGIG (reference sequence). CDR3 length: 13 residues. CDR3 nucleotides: TGTGCCTGGGCTTCTTCTGGCAATCAGCCCCAGCATTTT. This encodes CAWASSGNQPQHF. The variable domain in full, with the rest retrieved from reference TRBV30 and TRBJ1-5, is SQTIHQWPATLVQPVGSPLSLECTVEGTSNPNLYWYRQAAGRGLQLLFYSVGIGQISSEVPQNLSASRPQDRQFILSSKKLLLSDSGFYLCAWASSGNQPQHFGDGTRLSIL.

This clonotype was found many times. The CDR3 sequence is CASSYGRTYEQYF. For the CDR3, the DNA is TGTGCCAGCAGTTACGGGCGGACCTACGAGCAGTACTTC. The chain carries TRBV6-5 and TRBJ2-7; D gene unclear. This CDR3 is built from 13 residues. CDR1 and CDR2 (germline): MNHEY, SVGAGI. V gave up 2 bases and J gave up 2 bases, with 7 bases separating them.

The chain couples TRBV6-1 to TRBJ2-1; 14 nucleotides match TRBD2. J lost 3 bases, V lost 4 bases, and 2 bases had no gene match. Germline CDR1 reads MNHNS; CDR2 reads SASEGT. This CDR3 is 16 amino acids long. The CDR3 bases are TGTGCCAGCAGTGGGACTAGCGGGAGGTTCTACAATGAGCAGTTCTTC. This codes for CASSGTSGRFYNEQFF.

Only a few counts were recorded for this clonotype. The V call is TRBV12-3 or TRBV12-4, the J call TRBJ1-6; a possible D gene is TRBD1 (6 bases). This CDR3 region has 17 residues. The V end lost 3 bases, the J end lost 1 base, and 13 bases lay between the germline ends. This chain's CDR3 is CASSFRGLGSYNSPLHF. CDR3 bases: TGTGCCAGCAGTTTTCGGGGGCTAGGGTCCTATAATTCACCCCTCCACTTT.

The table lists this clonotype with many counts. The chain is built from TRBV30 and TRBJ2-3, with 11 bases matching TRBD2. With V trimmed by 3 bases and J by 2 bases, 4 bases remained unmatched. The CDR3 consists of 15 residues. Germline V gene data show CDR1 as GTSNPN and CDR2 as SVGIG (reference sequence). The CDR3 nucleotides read TGTGCCTGGAGCGGGACTAGCGGTTACACAGATACGCAGTATTTT. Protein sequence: CAWSGTSGYTDTQYF. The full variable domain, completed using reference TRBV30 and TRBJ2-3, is SQTIHQWPATLVQPVGSPLSLECTVEGTSNPNLYWYRQAAGRGLQLLFYSVGIGQISSEVPQNLSASRPQDRQFILSSKKLLLSDSGFYLCAWSGTSGYTDTQYFGPGTRLTVL.

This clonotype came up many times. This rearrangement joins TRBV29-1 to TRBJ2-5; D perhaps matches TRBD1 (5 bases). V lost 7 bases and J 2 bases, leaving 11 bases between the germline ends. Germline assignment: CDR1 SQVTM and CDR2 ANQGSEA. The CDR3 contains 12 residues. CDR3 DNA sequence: TGCAGCGGACGACAGACACAAGAGACCCAGTACTTC. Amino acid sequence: CSGRQTQETQYF.

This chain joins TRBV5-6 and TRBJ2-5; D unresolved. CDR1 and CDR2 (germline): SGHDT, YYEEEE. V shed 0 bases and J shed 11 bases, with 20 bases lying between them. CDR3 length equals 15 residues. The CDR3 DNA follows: TGTGCCAGCAGCTTGGCAACCGGTCGGAACAATGAGCAGTACTTC. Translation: CASSLATGRNNEQYF.

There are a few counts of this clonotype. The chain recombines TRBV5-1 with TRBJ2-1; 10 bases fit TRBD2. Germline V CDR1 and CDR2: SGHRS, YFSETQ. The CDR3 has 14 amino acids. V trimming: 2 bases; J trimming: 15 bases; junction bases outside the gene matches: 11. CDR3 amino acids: CASSFSGTSAYLFF. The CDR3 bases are TGCGCCAGCAGCTTCTCCGGGACTAGCGCCTACTTGTTCTTC.

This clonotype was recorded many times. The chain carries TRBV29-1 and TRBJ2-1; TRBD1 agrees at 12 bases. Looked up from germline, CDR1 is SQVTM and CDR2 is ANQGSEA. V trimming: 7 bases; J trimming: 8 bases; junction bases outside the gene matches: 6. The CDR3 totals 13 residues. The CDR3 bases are TGCAGCGCCCCGGGACAGGGGGCCTATGAGCAGTTCTTC. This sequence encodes CSAPGQGAYEQFF.

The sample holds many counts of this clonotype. CDR3 sequence: CASSFGGQGQEKLFF. DNA of the CDR3: TGTGCCAGCAGTTTCGGGGGACAGGGGCAGGAAAAACTGTTTTTT. The chain combines TRBV28 with TRBJ1-4, with 10 bases matching TRBD1. V lost 3 bases and J lost 8; bases outside the gene matches: 6. CDR3 length: 15 amino acids. CDR1 and CDR2 from the germline V gene are MDHEN and SYDVKM.

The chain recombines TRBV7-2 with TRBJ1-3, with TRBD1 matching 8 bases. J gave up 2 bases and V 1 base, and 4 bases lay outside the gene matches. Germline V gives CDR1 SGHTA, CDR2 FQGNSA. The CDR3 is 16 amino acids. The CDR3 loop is CASSLDMTGAGNTIYF. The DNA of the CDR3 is TGTGCCAGCAGCTTAGATATGACAGGGGCTGGAAACACCATATATTTT.